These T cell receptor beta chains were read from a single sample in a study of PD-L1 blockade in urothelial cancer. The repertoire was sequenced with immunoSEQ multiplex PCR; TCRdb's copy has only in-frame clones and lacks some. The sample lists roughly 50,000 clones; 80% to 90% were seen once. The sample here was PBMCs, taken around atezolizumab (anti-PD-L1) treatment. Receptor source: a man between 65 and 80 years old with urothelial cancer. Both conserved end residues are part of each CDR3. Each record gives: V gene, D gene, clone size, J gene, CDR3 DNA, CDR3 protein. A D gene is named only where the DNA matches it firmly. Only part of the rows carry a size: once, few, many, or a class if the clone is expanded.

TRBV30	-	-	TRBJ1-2	TGTGCCTGGAGTGTAAAGAGCATGCGGGGGCGGGTAGAGGGCTACACCTTC	CAWSVKSMRGRVEGYTF
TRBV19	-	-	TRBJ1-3	TGTGCCAGTACCACCGAGGGAGTATACTCTGGAAACACCATATATTTT	CASTTEGVYSGNTIYF
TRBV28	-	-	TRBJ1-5	TGTGCCAGCAGGTCCGGCGGACTGAGGAATCAGCCCCAGCATTTT	CASRSGGLRNQPQHF
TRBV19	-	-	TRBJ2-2	TGTGCCAGTAGTATATCAGGGCCCGGGGAGCTGTTTTTT	CASSISGPGELFF
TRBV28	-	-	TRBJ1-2	TGTGCCAGCAGTTTGGGCAGTAACTATGGCTACACCTTC	CASSLGSNYGYTF
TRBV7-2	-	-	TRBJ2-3	TGTGCCAGCAGCTTACCTGTCACAGATACGCAGTATTTT	CASSLPVTDTQYF
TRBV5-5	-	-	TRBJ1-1	TGTGCCAGCAGCTTGGTGGGCAGGGCCACTGAAGCTTTCTTT	CASSLVGRATEAFF
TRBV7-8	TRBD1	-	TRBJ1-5	TGTGCCAGCAGCTCTCGCCGGGACAGCAACAATCAGCCCCAGCATTTT	CASSSRRDSNNQPQHF
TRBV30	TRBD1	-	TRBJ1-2	TGTGCCTGGAGTGGGACAGGGATCGGTGGCTACACCTTC	CAWSGTGIGGYTF
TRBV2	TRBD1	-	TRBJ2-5	TGTGCCAGCAGTGAGGGGACAGGGAGGGGAGCGGAGACCCAGTACTTC	CASSEGTGRGAETQYF
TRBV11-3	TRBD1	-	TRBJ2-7	TGTGCCAGCAGCTTAGTAAGTTCCCTCCGGGACAGGGGGCCCCACGAGCAGTACTTC	CASSLVSSLRDRGPHEQYF
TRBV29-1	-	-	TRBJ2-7	TGCAGCGTTCGAGAGGGGGGGCGCGGATACGAGCAGTACTTC	CSVREGGRGYEQYF
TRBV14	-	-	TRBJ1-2	TGTGCCAGCAGCCAAGATAGAAAGGAGGAAGCTAACTATGGCTACACCTTC	CASSQDRKEEANYGYTF
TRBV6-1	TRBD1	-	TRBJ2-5	TGTGCCAGCAGTGAAGCGTTTCAGGGGGTAGGGGAGACCCAGTACTTC	CASSEAFQGVGETQYF
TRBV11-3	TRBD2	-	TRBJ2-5	TGTGCCAGCAGCCGTAGCGGGAGCACTGGAGAGACCCAGTACTTC	CASSRSGSTGETQYF
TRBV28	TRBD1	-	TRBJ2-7	TGTGCCAGCAGTACCTTAAAGGGACAGGGTACCTACGAGCAGTACTTC	CASSTLKGQGTYEQYF
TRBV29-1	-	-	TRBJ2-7	TGCAGCGTTGGGAGCCTAGCCTTTGACGAGCAGTACTTC	CSVGSLAFDEQYF
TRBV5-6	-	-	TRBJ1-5	TGTGCCAGCAGCTTGGCTCAGGGCGGATATAGCAATCAGCCCCAGCATTTT	CASSLAQGGYSNQPQHF
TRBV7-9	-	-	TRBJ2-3	TGTGCCAGCAGCAAACAGGTCGCTACAGATACGCAGTATTTT	CASSKQVATDTQYF
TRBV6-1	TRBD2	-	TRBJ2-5	TGTGCCACCCACCTAAGCGGGGAACAAGAGACCCAGTACTTC	CATHLSGEQETQYF
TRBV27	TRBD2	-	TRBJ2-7	TGTGCCAGCAGTTGGGGACTAGCGGGAGGTGAGCAGTACTTC	CASSWGLAGGEQYF
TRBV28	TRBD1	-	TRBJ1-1	TGTGCCAGCAGTTCGGGGACAGGGGTTCCGAACACTGAAGCTTTCTTT	CASSSGTGVPNTEAFF
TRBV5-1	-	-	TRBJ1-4	TGCGCCAGCAGCCCAATCGGGGGTAATGAAAAACTGTTTTTT	CASSPIGGNEKLFF
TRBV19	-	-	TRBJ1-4	TGTGCCAGTAGTCCGCGGGGAGGGGAACTGTTTTTT	CASSPRGGELFF
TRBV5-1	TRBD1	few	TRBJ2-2	TGCGCCAGCAGCTTACAGGGGGACGGGGAGCTGTTTTTT	CASSLQGDGELFF
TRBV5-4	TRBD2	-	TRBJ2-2	TGTGCCAGCAGCCAATTTAGGACGGGAGGGACCGGGGAGCTGTTTTTT	CASSQFRTGGTGELFF
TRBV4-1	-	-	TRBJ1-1	TGCGCCAGCAGCCTGGATTCGGGGCGAGGGGGAATTCGGGGCACTGAAGCTTTCTTT	CASSLDSGRGGIRGTEAFF
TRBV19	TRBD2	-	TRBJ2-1	TGTGCTAGTGCCGGGGGGGGACTAGCGGGAGGTAGAGGGGTTCCAAACAATGAGCAGTTCTTC	CASAGGGLAGGRGVPNNEQFF
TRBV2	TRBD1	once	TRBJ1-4	TGTGCCAGCACCACAGGGGGTGCAACTAATGAAAAACTGTTTTTT	CASTTGGATNEKLFF
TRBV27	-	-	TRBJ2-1	TGTGCCAGCAGTTTATCGGGTGGGGCGGCGGAGCAGTTCTTC	CASSLSGGAAEQFF
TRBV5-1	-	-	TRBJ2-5	TGCGCCAGCAGCTTGGAAGGGAGAGAGACCCAGTACTTC	CASSLEGRETQYF
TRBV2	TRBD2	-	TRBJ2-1	TGTGCCAGCAGGCCGGCTAGCGGGAGTTATGAGGAGCAGTTCTTC	CASRPASGSYEEQFF
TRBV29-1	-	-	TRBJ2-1	TGCAGCAGTGACAGGGCGGGAACCTACAATGAGCAGTTCTTC	CSSDRAGTYNEQFF
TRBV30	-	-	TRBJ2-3	TGTGCCTGGAGTGGGGGGCTAGACGCAGATACGCAGTATTTT	CAWSGGLDADTQYF
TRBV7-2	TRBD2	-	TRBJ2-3	TGTGCCAGCAGCTTATTCCCTAGCGGGAGTGGAGATACGCAGTATTTT	CASSLFPSGSGDTQYF
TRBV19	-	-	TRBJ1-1	TGTGCCAGTGGCCCGACAGGCCCCACTGAAGCTTTCTTT	CASGPTGPTEAFF
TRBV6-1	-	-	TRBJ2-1	TGTGCCAGCAGTGAATACGGTGAGCAGTTCTTC	CASSEYGEQFF
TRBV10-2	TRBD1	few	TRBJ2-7	TGCGCCAGCAGTGAGTCGAACAGGGGGGCCTACGAGCAGTACTTC	CASSESNRGAYEQYF
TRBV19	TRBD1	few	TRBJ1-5	TGTGCCAGTAGGGTCCAGGGGGTCCATCAGCCCCAGCATTTT	CASRVQGVHQPQHF
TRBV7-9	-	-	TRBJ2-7	TGTGCCAGCAGCTCCCGACACTTCTACGAGCAGTACTTC	CASSSRHFYEQYF
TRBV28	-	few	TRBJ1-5	TGTGCCAGCAGCTTCCGACAGTTCGATCAGCCCCAGCATTTT	CASSFRQFDQPQHF
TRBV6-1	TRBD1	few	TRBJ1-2	TGTGCCAGCAGTCACCCGACAGGGGATTATGGCTACACCTTC	CASSHPTGDYGYTF
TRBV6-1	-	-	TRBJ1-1	TGTGCCAGCAGTGAAGCCCGGAGAACTGAAGCTTTCTTT	CASSEARRTEAFF
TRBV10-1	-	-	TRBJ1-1	TGCGCCAGCAGCGAAGGACATAACACTGAAGCTTTCTTT	CASSEGHNTEAFF
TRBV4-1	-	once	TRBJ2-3	TGCGCCAGCAGCACGCAACAGGGAGATACGCAGTATTTT	CASSTQQGDTQYF
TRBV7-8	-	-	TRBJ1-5	TGTGCCAGCAGCCCCTATGGGGCAGGTAGCAATCAGCCCCAGCATTTT	CASSPYGAGSNQPQHF
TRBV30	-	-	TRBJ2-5	TGTGCCTGGAGTGTGTCTGGGGCAGGGAAAGAGACCCAGTACTTC	CAWSVSGAGKETQYF
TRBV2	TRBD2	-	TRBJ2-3	TGTGCCAGCACTTTGGGACTAGCGGGAGCTACAGATACGCAGTATTTT	CASTLGLAGATDTQYF
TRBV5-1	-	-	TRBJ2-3	TGCGCCAGCAGCCCAGACTACCCAGATACGCAGTATTTT	CASSPDYPDTQYF
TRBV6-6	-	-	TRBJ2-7	TGTGCCAGCAGTTACCCTACAGGGTTCGATGCCTACGAGCAGTACTTC	CASSYPTGFDAYEQYF